These 9 T cell receptor beta chains share one sample of origin, sequenced in a study of control samples from healthy donors and cancer patients. Assay used: immunoSEQ multiplex PCR; TCRdb lists only in-frame clones, some missing. The table shows 150,000 to 200,000 clones, with approximately 92% occurring only once. Sequenced: blood. The receptors originated from a man aged 18 to 30 in good health.

This clone was recorded only once. V gene TRBV2 combines with J gene TRBJ1-1; 7 positions agree with TRBD1. CDR1 is SNHLY, CDR2 FYNNEI, per germline. The CDR3 spans 14 residues. With V trimmed by 6 bases and J by 6 bases, 10 bases remained unmatched. The CDR3: CASRATGFSPEAFF. CDR3 DNA: TGTGCCAGCAGGGCGACAGGGTTTAGTCCTGAAGCTTTCTTT. Full variable domain (missing parts from reference TRBV2 and TRBJ1-1): EPEVTQTPSHQVTQMGQEVILRCVPISNHLYFYWYRQILGQKVEFLVSFYNNEISEKSEIFDDQFSVERPDGSNFTLKIRSTKLEDSAMYFCASRATGFSPEAFFGQGTRLTVV.

The CDR3 sequence is CASSPDRGLGYTF. The CDR3 DNA sequence: TGTGCCAGCAGCCCGGACAGGGGTCTGGGCTACACCTTC. The genes are TRBV7-2 and TRBJ1-2; 9 nucleotides align to TRBD1. V gave up 5 bases and J gave up 8 bases; unmatched junction bases: 6. CDR3 length: 13 residues. Germline V lookup: CDR1 SGHTA, CDR2 FQGNSA.

The chain has TRBV4-1 and TRBJ2-1, with no clear D. The CDR3 covers 16 residues. Looked up from germline, CDR1 is MGHRA and CDR2 is YSYEKL. Trimming removed 0 bases from V and 2 bases from J, with 11 bases in between. The DNA for the CDR3 is TGCGCCAGCAGCCAAGATCGGCTGTCCCCCTACAATGAGCAGTTCTTC. It is translated as CASSQDRLSPYNEQFF.

As DNA, the CDR3 is TGTGCCAGCAGCCAAGATTGGCAAAACACTGAAGCTTTCTTT. Translation: CASSQDWQNTEAFF. The chain combines TRBV3-1 (or the pseudogene TRBV3-2) with TRBJ1-1; no reliable D call. Germline CDR1 reads LGHDT; CDR2 reads YNNKEL (reference sequence). V was cut by 0 bases and J by 2 bases, with 7 bases left in between. The CDR3 is 14 residues long.

The V and J genes are TRBV2 and TRBJ1-4, with TRBD1 matching over 8 bases. CDR1 and CDR2 (germline): SNHLY, FYNNEI. Trimming removed 5 bases from V and 7 bases from J; junction bases left unmatched: 9. This CDR3 contains 15 residues. CDR3 residues: CASSRTGGESEKLFF. The CDR3 bases are TGTGCCAGCAGTCGAACAGGGGGAGAGAGTGAAAAACTGTTTTTT.

The V gene is TRBV2, the J gene TRBJ1-5; TRBD1 might be the D (5 bases). CDR3 size: 14 residues. From germline, CDR1 is SNHLY and CDR2 FYNNEI. V lost 7 bases, J lost 6 bases, and 16 bases lay in between. The CDR3: CASKVGREGQPQHF. The CDR3 DNA follows: TGTGCCAGCAAGGTTGGCAGGGAAGGTCAGCCCCAGCATTTT.

V usage is TRBV28 and J usage is TRBJ1-2; 7 bases align to TRBD1. Unmatched junction bases numbered 3, after V lost 2 bases and J lost 3 bases. The CDR3 is made up of 14 amino acids. Germline loops: CDR1 MDHEN, CDR2 SYDVKM. The CDR3 bases are TGTGCCAGCAGTTTAGTAGGGGGCGACTATGGCTACACCTTC. Translating it yields CASSLVGGDYGYTF.

The chain recombines TRBV5-1 with TRBJ2-4; D possibly corresponds to TRBD1 (5 bases). The CDR3 has 13 residues. The V and J ends lost 2 bases and 10 bases respectively, with 13 bases between them. The germline gives CDR1 SGHRS, CDR2 YFSETQ. DNA of the CDR3: TGCGCCAGCAGCTTTAACCCAGGGAATATTCAGTACTTC. Amino acid sequence: CASSFNPGNIQYF. The full variable domain, rest sourced from reference TRBV5-1 and TRBJ2-4, is KAGVTQTPRYLIKTRGQQVTLSCSPISGHRSVSWYQQTPGQGLQFLFEYFSETQRNKGNFPGRFSGRQFSNSRSEMNVSTLELGDSALYLCASSFNPGNIQYFGAGTRLSVL.

This clone showed up just once. This rearrangement joins TRBV27 to TRBJ1-1, with D tentatively TRBD1 (5 bases). Germline V lookup: CDR1 MNHEY, CDR2 SMNVEV (reference sequence). V shed 8 bases and J shed 0 bases, with 13 bases lying between them. The CDR3 has 14 residues. The CDR3 here is CASGPRGMNTEAFF. As DNA, the CDR3 is TGTGCCAGCGGTCCAAGGGGCATGAACACTGAAGCTTTCTTT.